This T cell receptor (beta chain) was identified in a study of OX40 agonist ivuxolimab in advanced cancers. As for the study in general: An agonistic anti-OX40 (CD134) antibody, ivuxolimab, was used to treat the patients. Having had anti-PD-1, anti-PD-L1 or anti-CTLA-4 therapy before was allowed, and more than 35% had some.

Assay used: immunoSEQ multiplex PCR; TCRdb lists only in-frame clones, some missing. The sample holds about 77,000 clones, roughly 80% seen once. Trimming removed 2 bases at V and 0 bases at J, with 11 bases between. The CDR3 contains 15 residues. CDR1 is SGHNT, CDR2 YENEEA, per germline. The J gene is TRBJ2-7, the V gene TRBV11-3; possible D gene TRBD2, 6 bases. This sequence was found in an adult with an advanced solid tumor such as melanoma, head and neck, liver or kidney cancer. Sample: CD4+ or CD8+ T cells sorted from blood, taken in a trial of the OX40 agonist ivuxolimab. Written as DNA, the CDR3 is TGTGCCAGCAGCTTAAGGGCGGGGACCTCCTACGAGCAGTACTTC. The encoded protein is CASSLRAGTSYEQYF.